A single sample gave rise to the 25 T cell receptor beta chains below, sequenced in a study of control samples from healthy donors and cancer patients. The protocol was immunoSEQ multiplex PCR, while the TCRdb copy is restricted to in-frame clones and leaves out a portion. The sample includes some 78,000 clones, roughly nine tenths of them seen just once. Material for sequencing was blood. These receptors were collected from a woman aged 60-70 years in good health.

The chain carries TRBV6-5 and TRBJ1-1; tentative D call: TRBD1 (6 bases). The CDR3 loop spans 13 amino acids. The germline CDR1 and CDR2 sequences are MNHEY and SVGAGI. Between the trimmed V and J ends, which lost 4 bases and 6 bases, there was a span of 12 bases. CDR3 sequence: CASSSLPGAEAFF. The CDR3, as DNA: TGTGCCAGCAGTTCCCTTCCAGGGGCTGAAGCTTTCTTT.

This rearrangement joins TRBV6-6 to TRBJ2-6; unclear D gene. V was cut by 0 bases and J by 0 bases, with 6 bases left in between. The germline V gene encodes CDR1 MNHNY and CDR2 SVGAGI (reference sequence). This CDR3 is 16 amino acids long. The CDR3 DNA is TGTGCCAGCAGTTACTCAGTTTACTCTGGGGCCAACGTCCTGACTTTC. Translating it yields CASSYSVYSGANVLTF.

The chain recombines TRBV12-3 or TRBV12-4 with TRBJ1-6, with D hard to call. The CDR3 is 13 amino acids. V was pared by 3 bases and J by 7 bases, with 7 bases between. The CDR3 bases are TGTGCCAGCAGTTTGGACGGAAATTCACCCCTCCACTTT. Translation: CASSLDGNSPLHF.

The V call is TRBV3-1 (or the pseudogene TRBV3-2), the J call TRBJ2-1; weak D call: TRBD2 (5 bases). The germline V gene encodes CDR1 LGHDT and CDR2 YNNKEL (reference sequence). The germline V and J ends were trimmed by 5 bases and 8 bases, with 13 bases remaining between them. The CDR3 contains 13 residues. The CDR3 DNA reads TGTGCCAGCAGCGTCGGACGGGGTGATGAGCAGTTCTTC. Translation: CASSVGRGDEQFF.

In DNA, the CDR3 is TGTGCCAGTCGGAGGAGCACCGCCTCCTACAATGAGCAGTTCTTC. It encodes CASRRSTASYNEQFF. The chain employs TRBV6-5 and TRBJ2-1; a weak D match, TRBD2 (5 bases). The CDR3 has 15 residues. Looked up from germline, CDR1 is MNHEY and CDR2 is SVGAGI. Trimming cost V 9 bases and J 0 bases, with 15 bases left between them.

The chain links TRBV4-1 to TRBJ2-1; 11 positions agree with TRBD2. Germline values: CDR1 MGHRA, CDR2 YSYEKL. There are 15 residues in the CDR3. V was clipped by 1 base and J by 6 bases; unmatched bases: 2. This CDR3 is CASSQGLAGGNEQFF. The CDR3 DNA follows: TGCGCCAGCAGCCAAGGTCTAGCGGGGGGCAATGAGCAGTTCTTC.

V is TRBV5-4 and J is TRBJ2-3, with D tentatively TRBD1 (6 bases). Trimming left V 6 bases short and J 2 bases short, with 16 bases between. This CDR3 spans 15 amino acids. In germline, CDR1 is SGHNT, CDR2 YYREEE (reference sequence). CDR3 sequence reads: CASTSGARTTDTQYF. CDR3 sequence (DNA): TGTGCCAGCACCTCAGGGGCGAGGACCACAGATACGCAGTATTTT.

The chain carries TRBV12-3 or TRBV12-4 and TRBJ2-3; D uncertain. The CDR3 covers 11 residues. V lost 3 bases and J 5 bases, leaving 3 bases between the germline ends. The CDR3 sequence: CASSLGDTQYF. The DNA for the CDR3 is TGTGCCAGCAGTTTGGGAGATACGCAGTATTTT.

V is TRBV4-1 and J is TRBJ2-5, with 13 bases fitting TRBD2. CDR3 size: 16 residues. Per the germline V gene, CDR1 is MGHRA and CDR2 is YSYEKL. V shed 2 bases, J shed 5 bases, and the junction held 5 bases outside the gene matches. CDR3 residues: CASSQLLAGGPETQYF. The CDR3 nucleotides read TGCGCCAGCAGCCAATTACTAGCGGGGGGGCCTGAGACCCAGTACTTC.

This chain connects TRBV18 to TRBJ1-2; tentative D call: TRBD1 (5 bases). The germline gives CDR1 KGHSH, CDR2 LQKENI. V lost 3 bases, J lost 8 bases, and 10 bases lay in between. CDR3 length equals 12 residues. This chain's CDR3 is CASSPRDDGYTF. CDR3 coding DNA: TGTGCCAGCTCACCTCGGGACGACGGCTACACCTTC.

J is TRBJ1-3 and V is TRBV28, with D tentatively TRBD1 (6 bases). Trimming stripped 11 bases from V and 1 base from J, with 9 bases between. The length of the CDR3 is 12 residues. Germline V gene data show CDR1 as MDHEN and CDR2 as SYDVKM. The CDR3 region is CASQGSGNTIYF. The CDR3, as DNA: TGTGCCTCACAGGGTTCTGGAAACACCATATATTTT.

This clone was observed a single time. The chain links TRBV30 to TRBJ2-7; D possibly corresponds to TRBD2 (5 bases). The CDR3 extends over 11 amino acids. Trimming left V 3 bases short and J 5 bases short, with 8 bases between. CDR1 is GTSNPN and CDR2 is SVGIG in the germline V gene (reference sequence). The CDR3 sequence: CAWSEGDEQYF. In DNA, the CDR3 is TGTGCCTGGAGCGAGGGCGACGAGCAGTACTTC.

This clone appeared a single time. As DNA, the CDR3 is TGTGCCAGCAGCTTAGTAGTGCGGGGGACAGATACGCAGTATTTT. This translates into CASSLVVRGTDTQYF. The gene calls are TRBV7-2 and TRBJ2-3; 7 bases are a match to TRBD2. The CDR3 runs 15 residues. Germline CDR1 reads SGHTA; CDR2 reads FQGNSA. V gave up 1 base and J gave up 3 bases; unmatched junction bases: 4. Based on the CDR3 plus reference TRBV7-2 and TRBJ2-3, the full variable domain is GAGVSQSPSNKVTEKGKDVELRCDPISGHTALYWYRQSLGQGLEFLIYFQGNSAPDKSGLPSDRFSAERTGGSVSTLTIQRTQQEDSAVYLCASSLVVRGTDTQYFGPGTRLTVL.

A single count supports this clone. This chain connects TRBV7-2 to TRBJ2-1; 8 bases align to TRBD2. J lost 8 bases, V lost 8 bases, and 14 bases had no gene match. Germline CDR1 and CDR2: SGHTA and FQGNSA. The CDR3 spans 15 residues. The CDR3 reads CASGRAGGSGDEQFF. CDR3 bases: TGTGCCAGCGGGAGGGCGGGAGGCTCGGGGGATGAGCAGTTCTTC.

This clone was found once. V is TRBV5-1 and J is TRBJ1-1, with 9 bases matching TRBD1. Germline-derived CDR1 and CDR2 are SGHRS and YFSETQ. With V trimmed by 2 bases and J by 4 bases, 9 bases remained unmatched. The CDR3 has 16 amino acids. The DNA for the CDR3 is TGCGCCAGCAGCTTTACCACCGGGACAGGGTCCACTGAAGCTTTCTTT. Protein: CASSFTTGTGSTEAFF.

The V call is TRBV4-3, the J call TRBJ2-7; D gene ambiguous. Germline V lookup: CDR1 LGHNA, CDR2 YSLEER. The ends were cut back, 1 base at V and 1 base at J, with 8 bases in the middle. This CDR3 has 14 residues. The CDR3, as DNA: TGCGCCAGCAGCCAAGTCTTCCATTCCTACGAGCAGTACTTC. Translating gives CASSQVFHSYEQYF.

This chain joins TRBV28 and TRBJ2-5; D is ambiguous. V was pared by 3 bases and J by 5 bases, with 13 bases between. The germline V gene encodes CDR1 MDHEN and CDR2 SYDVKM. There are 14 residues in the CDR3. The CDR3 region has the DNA TGTGCCAGCAGTTTTAGGGATGGCTCGGAGACCCAGTACTTC. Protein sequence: CASSFRDGSETQYF.

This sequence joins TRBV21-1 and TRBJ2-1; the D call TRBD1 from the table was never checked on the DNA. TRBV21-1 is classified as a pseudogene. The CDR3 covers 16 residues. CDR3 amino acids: CASSKARAVSYNEQFF. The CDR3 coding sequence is TGTGCCAGCAGCAAAGCCAGGGCAGTTTCCTACAATGAGCAGTTCTTC.

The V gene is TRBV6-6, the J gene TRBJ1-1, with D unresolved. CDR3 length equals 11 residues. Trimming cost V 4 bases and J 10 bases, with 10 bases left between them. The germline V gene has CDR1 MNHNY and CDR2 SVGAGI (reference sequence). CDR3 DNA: TGTGCCAGCAGTTTCGATAGAGGAGCTTTCTTT. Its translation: CASSFDRGAFF.

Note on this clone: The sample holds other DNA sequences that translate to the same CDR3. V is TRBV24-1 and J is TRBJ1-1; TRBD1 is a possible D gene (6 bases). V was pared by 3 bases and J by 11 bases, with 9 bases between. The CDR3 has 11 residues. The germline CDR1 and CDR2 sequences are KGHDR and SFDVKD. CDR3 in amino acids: CATSDGTRAFF. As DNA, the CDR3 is TGTGCCACCAGTGATGGGACAAGGGCTTTCTTT.

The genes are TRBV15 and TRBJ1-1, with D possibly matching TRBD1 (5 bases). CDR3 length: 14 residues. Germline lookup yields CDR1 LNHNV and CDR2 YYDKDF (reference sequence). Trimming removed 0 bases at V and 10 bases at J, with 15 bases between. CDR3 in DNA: TGTGCCACCAGCAGAGATCGAGGGGCACCTTCAGCTTTCTTT. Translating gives CATSRDRGAPSAFF.

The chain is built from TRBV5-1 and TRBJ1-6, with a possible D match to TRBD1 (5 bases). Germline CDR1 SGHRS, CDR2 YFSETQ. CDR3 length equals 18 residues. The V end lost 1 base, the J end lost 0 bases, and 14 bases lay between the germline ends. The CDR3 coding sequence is TGCGCCAGCAGCTTGTCAGGGATTGGGAGCTCCTATAATTCACCCCTCCACTTT. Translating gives CASSLSGIGSSYNSPLHF.

The CDR3: CSVAGGWGMNTEAFF. In nucleotides, the CDR3 is TGCAGCGTAGCAGGGGGCTGGGGAATGAACACTGAAGCTTTCTTT. V gene TRBV29-1 combines with J gene TRBJ1-1; 8 bases align to TRBD1. V trimming: 6 bases; J trimming: 0 bases; junction bases outside the gene matches: 9. CDR3 length: 15 amino acids. Germline V gene sequence: CDR1 SQVTM, CDR2 ANQGSEA.

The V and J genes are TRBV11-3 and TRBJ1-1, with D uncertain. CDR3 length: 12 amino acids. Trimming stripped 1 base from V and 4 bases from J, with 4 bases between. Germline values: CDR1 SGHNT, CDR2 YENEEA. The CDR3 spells CASSLAGTEAFF. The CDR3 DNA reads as TGTGCCAGCAGCTTAGCGGGCACTGAAGCTTTCTTT.

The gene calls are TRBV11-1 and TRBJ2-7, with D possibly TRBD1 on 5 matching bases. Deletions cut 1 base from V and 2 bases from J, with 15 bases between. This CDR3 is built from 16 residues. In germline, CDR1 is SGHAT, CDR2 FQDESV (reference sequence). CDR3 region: CASSLDLAGFAYEQYF. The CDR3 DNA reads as TGTGCCAGCAGCTTAGACTTGGCAGGGTTTGCCTACGAGCAGTACTTC. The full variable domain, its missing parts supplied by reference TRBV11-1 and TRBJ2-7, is EAEVAQSPRYKITEKSQAVAFWCDPISGHATLYWYRQILGQGPELLVQFQDESVVDDSQLPKDRFSAERLKGVDSTLKIQPAELGDSAMYLCASSLDLAGFAYEQYFGPGTRLTVT.